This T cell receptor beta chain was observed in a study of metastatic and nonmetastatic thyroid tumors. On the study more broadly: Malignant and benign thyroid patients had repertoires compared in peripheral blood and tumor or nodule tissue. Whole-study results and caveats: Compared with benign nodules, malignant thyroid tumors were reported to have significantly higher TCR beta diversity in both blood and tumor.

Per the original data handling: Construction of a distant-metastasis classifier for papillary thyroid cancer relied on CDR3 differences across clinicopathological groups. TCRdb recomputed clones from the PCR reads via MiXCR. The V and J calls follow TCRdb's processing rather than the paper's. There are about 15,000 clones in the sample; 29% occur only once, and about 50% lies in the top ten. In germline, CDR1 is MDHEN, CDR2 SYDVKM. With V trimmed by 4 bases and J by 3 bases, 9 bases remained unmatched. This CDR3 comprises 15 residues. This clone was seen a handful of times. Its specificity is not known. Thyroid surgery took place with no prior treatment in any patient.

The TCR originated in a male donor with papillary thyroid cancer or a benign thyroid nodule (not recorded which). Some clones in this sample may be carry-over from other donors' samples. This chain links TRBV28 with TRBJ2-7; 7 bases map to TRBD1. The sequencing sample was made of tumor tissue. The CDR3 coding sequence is TGTGCCAGCAGTTCGACTTCGACAGGGTTCTACGAGCAGTACTTC. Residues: CASSSTSTGFYEQYF.